A single sample gave rise to the 10 T cell receptor beta chains below, sequenced in a study of monozygotic twins with cystic fibrosis. Libraries were prepared by immunoSEQ multiplex PCR; TCRdb keeps only in-frame clonotypes and omits some of them. The sample includes about 9,600 clones, about 90% of them seen just once. The sample comprised blood. Receptors originate from a boy aged 2 to 10 with cystic fibrosis.

The chain uses TRBV5-4 and TRBJ1-2; D is ambiguous. Germline values: CDR1 SGHNT, CDR2 YYREEE (reference sequence). V was cut by 4 bases and J by 4 bases, with 11 bases left in between. CDR3 length: 13 amino acids. The CDR3 DNA is TGTGCCAGCAGCGACGTCTCGGGCTATGGCTACACCTTC. Amino acid sequence: CASSDVSGYGYTF.

This rearrangement joins TRBV19 to TRBJ1-2; TRBD1 might be the D (6 bases). This CDR3 has 14 amino acids. Trimming shortened V by 0 bases and J by 7 bases, and 12 bases separated the two germline ends. The germline gives CDR1 LNHDA, CDR2 SQIVND (reference sequence). The CDR3, as DNA: TGTGCCAGTAGTATAGATGTAAACAGGGTTGGCTACACCTTC. Encoded protein: CASSIDVNRVGYTF.

The V and J genes are TRBV2 and TRBJ2-1, with D perhaps TRBD2 (6 bases). This CDR3 contains 14 residues. Germline V gene lookup returns CDR1 SNHLY and CDR2 FYNNEI. Trimming cost V 6 bases and J 9 bases, with 18 bases left between them. CDR3 region: CASRTGPPGSEQFF. The CDR3 coding sequence is TGTGCCAGCAGGACCGGGCCGCCCGGGAGTGAGCAGTTCTTC.

A single count supports this clone. This chain links TRBV18 with TRBJ1-1; D uncertain. CDR1 and CDR2 (germline): KGHSH, LQKENI. This CDR3 has 13 amino acids. Trimming took 3 bases from V and 3 from J, leaving 8 bases between them. CDR3 sequence reads: CASSPGLDTEAFF. CDR3 nucleotides: TGTGCCAGCTCACCGGGTCTCGACACTGAAGCTTTCTTT. The full variable domain, in which reference TRBV18 and TRBJ1-1 provide the parts outside the CDR3, is NAGVMQNPRHLVRRRGQEARLRCSPMKGHSHVYWYRQLPEEGLKFMVYLQKENIIDESGMPKERFSAEFPKEGPSILRIQQVVRGDSAAYFCASSPGLDTEAFFGQGTRLTVV.

The chain employs TRBV10-3 and TRBJ2-7; 8 nucleotides agree with TRBD2. V trimming: 0 bases; J trimming: 2 bases; junction bases outside the gene matches: 3. This CDR3 is 15 amino acids long. Germline loops: CDR1 ENHRY, CDR2 SYGVKD. DNA of the CDR3: TGTGCCATCAGTGAGTCGGCGGGGGGCACCTACGAGCAGTACGTC. It is translated as CAISESAGGTYEQYV.

The chain couples TRBV7-9 to TRBJ1-1; no definite D call. The CDR3 consists of 16 residues. Germline V CDR1 and CDR2: SEHNR, FQNEAQ (reference sequence). The ends were cut back, 6 bases at V and 6 bases at J, with 23 bases in the middle. The CDR3 DNA is TGTGCCAGCAGTTTTTCCTCGAATCCATTTGTCGCTGAAGCTTTCTTT. Amino acid sequence: CASSFSSNPFVAEAFF.

This chain links TRBV21-1 with TRBJ2-7; the tabulated D call, TRBD1, remains unverified against the DNA. TRBV21-1 is noted as a pseudogene. This CDR3 is 12 amino acids long. CDR3 in DNA: TGTGCCAGCTGCCCCATCCCAGGGGAGCAGTACGTC. This gives the protein CASCPIPGEQYV.

This chain links TRBV11-3 with TRBJ2-6; D is uncertain. V was clipped by 3 bases and J by 1 base, with 19 bases between them. The CDR3 is 19 amino acids. Germline values: CDR1 SGHNT, CDR2 YENEEA. The CDR3 is CASSFSDPPERSGANVLTF. CDR3 coding DNA: TGTGCCAGCAGCTTTTCGGACCCTCCTGAGCGATCTGGGGCCAACGTCCTGACTTTC.

J is TRBJ2-5 and V is TRBV7-9; no definite D call. With 8 bases removed from V and 1 base from J, the gap between germline ends came to 2 bases. CDR1 SEHNR and CDR2 FQNEAQ come from the germline V gene (reference sequence). This CDR3 is 10 amino acids long. DNA for the CDR3: TGTGCCAGCGGCCAAGAGACCCAGTACTTC. It translates to CASGQETQYF.

This clone was seen a single time. CDR3 sequence (DNA): TGTGCCAGCAGCTTGAGGGGGCCGAGAGAGACCCAGTACTTC. Protein product: CASSLRGPRETQYF. V is TRBV7-2 and J is TRBJ2-5; TRBD1 matches 7 bases. Germline trimming cut 3 bases from V and 4 bases from J; bases unmatched to any gene: 5. The germline V gene encodes CDR1 SGHTA and CDR2 FQGNSA. The CDR3 runs to 14 residues. The full variable domain, with the rest looked up from reference TRBV7-2 and TRBJ2-5, is GAGVSQSPSNKVTEKGKDVELRCDPISGHTALYWYRQSLGQGLEFLIYFQGNSAPDKSGLPSDRFSAERTGGSVSTLTIQRTQQEDSAVYLCASSLRGPRETQYFGPGTRLLVL.